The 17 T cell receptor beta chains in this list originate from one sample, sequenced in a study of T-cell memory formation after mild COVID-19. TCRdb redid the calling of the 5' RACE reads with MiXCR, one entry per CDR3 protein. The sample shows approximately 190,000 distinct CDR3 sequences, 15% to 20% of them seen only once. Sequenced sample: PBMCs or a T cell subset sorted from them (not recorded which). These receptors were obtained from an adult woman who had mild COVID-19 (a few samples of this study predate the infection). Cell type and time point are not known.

CDR3 in amino acids: CSARAPGGHRYEQYF. The CDR3 DNA is TGCAGTGCTAGGGCCCCAGGTGGGCATAGGTACGAGCAGTACTTC. The chain is built from TRBV20-1 and TRBJ2-7; D is uncertain. CDR1 and CDR2 (germline): DFQATT, SNEGSKA (reference sequence). V lost 3 bases, J lost 4 bases, and 19 bases lay in between. There are 15 residues in the CDR3.

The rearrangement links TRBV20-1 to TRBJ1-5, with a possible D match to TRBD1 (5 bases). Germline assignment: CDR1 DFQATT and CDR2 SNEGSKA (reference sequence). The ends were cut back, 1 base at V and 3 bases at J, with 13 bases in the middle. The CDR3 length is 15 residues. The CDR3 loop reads CSARAGTGLNQPQHF. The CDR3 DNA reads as TGCAGTGCTAGAGCCGGTACAGGCCTCAATCAGCCCCAGCATTTT.

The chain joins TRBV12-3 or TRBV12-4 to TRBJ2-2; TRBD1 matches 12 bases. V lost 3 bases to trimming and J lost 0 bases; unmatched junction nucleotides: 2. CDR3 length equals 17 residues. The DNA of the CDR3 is TGTGCCAGCAGTTTCGGGACAGGGGGCGCGAACACCGGGGAGCTGTTTTTT. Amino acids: CASSFGTGGANTGELFF.

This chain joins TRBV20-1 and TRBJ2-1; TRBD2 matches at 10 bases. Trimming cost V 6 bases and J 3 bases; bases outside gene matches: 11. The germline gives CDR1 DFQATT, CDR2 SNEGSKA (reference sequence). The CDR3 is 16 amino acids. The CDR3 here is CSAKLPGLAIYNEQFF. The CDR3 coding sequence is TGCAGTGCGAAGTTACCGGGACTAGCGATCTACAATGAGCAGTTCTTC.

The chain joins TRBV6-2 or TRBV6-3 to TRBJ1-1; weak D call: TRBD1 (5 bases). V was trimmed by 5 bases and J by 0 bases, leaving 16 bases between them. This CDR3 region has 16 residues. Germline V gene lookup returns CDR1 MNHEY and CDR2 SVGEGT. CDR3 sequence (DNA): TGTGCCAGCAGTCGCGCCTTACAGGTCATGAACACTGAAGCTTTCTTT. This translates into CASSRALQVMNTEAFF.

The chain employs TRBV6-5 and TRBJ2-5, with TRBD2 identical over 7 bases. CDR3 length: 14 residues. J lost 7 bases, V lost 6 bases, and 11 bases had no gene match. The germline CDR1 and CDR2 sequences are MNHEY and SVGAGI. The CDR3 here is CASSRGRGKGTQYF. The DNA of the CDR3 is TGTGCCAGCAGCCGGGGGAGGGGAAAGGGGACCCAGTACTTC.

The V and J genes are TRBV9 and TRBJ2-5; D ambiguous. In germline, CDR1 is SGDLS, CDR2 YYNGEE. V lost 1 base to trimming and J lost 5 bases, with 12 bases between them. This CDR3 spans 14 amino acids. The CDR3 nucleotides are TGTGCCAGCAGCGTAACGGTTAGTGGCGAGACCCAGTACTTC. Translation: CASSVTVSGETQYF.

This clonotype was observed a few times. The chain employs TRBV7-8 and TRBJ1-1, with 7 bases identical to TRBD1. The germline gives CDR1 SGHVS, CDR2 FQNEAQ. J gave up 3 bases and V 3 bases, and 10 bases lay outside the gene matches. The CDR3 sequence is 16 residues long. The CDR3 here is CASSLGQFGLDTEAFF. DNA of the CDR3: TGTGCCAGCAGCTTGGGACAGTTCGGGTTGGACACTGAAGCTTTCTTT.

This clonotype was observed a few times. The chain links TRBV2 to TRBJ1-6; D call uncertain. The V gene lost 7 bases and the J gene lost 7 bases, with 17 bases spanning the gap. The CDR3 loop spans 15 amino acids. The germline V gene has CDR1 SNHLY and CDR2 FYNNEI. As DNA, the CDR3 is TGTGCCAGCACCGAACCGGGATCAAGGAATTCACCCCTCCACTTT. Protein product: CASTEPGSRNSPLHF.

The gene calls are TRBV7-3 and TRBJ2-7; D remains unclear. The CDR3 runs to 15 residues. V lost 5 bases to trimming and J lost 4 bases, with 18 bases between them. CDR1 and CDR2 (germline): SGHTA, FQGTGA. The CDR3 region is CASSQSHGLGYEQYF. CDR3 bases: TGTGCCAGCAGCCAGAGCCATGGCTTGGGGTACGAGCAGTACTTC.

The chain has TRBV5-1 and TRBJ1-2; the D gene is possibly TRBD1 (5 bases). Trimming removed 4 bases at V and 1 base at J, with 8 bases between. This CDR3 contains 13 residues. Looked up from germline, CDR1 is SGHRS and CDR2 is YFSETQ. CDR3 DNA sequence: TGCGCCAGCAGCGATGGGGGTAACTATGGCTACACCTTC. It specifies CASSDGGNYGYTF. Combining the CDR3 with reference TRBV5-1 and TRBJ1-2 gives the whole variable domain KAGVTQTPRYLIKTRGQQVTLSCSPISGHRSVSWYQQTPGQGLQFLFEYFSETQRNKGNFPGRFSGRQFSNSRSEMNVSTLELGDSALYLCASSDGGNYGYTFGSGTRLTVV.

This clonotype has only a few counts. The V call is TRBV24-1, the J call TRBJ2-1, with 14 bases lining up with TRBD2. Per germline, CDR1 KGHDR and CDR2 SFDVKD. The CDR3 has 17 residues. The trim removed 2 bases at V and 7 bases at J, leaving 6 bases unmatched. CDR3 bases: TGTGCCACCAGTGATTCTGGGACTAGCGGGGGTATGAATGAGCAGTTCTTC. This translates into CATSDSGTSGGMNEQFF.

The CDR3 here is CATSGVNTDTQYF. The CDR3 region has the DNA TGTGCCACCAGTGGCGTAAACACAGATACGCAGTATTTT. The V gene is TRBV24-1, the J gene TRBJ2-3; D remains unclear. Germline CDR1 and CDR2: KGHDR and SFDVKD. V was clipped by 5 bases and J by 2 bases, with 7 bases between them. The CDR3 spans 13 residues.

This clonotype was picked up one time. As DNA, the CDR3 is TGTGCCAGCAGCCCAGGCGACAGAACCTACGAGCAGTACTTC. Its protein product is CASSPGDRTYEQYF. V is TRBV5-4 and J is TRBJ2-7, with a possible D match to TRBD1 (5 bases). The CDR3 extends over 14 amino acids. Trimming removed 4 bases at V and 2 bases at J, with 13 bases between. In germline, CDR1 is SGHNT, CDR2 YYREEE (reference sequence).

The CDR3 sequence: CASSLGGGGADEQFF. As DNA, the CDR3 is TGTGCCAGCAGCCTAGGGGGAGGGGGCGCGGATGAGCAGTTCTTC. The chain uses TRBV5-6 and TRBJ2-1; TRBD1 or TRBD2 may be the D gene (7 bases each). The CDR3 is made up of 15 amino acids. Trimming left V 4 bases short and J 8 bases short, with 19 bases between. Germline values: CDR1 SGHDT, CDR2 YYEEEE.

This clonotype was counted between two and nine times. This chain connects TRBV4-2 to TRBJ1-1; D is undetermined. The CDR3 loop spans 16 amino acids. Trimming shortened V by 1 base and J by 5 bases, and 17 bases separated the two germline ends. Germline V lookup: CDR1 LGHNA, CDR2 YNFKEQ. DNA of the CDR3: TGTGCCAGCAGCCAAGGACTATCTGGTTTGGGGACTGAAGCTTTCTTT. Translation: CASSQGLSGLGTEAFF.

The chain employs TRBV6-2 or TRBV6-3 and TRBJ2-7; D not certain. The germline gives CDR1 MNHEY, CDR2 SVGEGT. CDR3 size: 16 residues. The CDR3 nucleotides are TGTCCCGCGCCGCCGATGGGGTCGATCTTACCGTACGAGCAGTACTTC. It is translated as CPAPPMGSILPYEQYF.